These 19 T cell receptor beta chains share one sample of origin, sequenced in a study of T cell responses to AZD1222 COVID-19 vaccine (dated by TCRdb to 2020 to 2022). The library was built by means of the immunoSEQ multiplex PCR assay. TCRdb took this table from immuneACCESS and kept in-frame rearrangements with V and J called. Such tables lack part of the clones; where checked against another copy, unresolved V genes explain under half of the gap, and the rest is unexplained. Here the sample has over 100,000 clones; about nine tenths occur a single time. 2% to 3% of the sample is held by the ten biggest clonotypes. According to the study, the label for this sample's time point signals: about 28 days (+/-7) after the second vaccine dose. Source: peripheral blood, taken 28 days after the second AZD1222 dose. All receptors come from an adult who received the AZD1222 COVID-19 vaccine.

The chain uses TRBV6-5 and TRBJ1-1; D might be TRBD1 (5 bases). The CDR3 contains 14 residues. V lost 2 bases and J 6 bases, leaving 13 bases between the germline ends. CDR1 and CDR2 from the germline V gene are MNHEY and SVGAGI. CDR3 DNA sequence: TGTGCCAGCAGTTACCGCAGGGCGAGCCCTGAAGCTTTCTTT. Amino acid sequence: CASSYRRASPEAFF.

This chain uses TRBV7-9 with TRBJ1-2, with D perhaps TRBD1 (5 bases). Germline CDR1 and CDR2: SEHNR and FQNEAQ (reference sequence). Trimming left V 3 bases short and J 5 bases short, with 13 bases between. This CDR3 has 14 residues. CDR3 DNA: TGTGCCAGCAGCTTTTCCGGGGCCGGGTATGGCTACACCTTC. Translation: CASSFSGAGYGYTF. Drawing the rest from reference TRBV7-9 and TRBJ1-2, the complete variable domain is DTGVSQNPRHKITKRGQNVTFRCDPISEHNRLYWYRQTLGQGPEFLTYFQNEAQLEKSRLLSDRFSAERPKGSFSTLEIQRTEQGDSAMYLCASSFSGAGYGYTFGSGTRLTVV.

This chain connects TRBV5-1 to TRBJ1-1; 7 positions match TRBD1. The CDR3 is 15 residues long. V lost 4 bases to trimming and J lost 1 base; unmatched junction nucleotides: 7. Germline assignment: CDR1 SGHRS and CDR2 YFSETQ. The CDR3: CASSVRGPSNTEAFF. CDR3 coding DNA: TGCGCCAGCAGCGTGAGGGGGCCCTCGAACACTGAAGCTTTCTTT. Complete variable domain (other parts from reference TRBV5-1 and TRBJ1-1): KAGVTQTPRYLIKTRGQQVTLSCSPISGHRSVSWYQQTPGQGLQFLFEYFSETQRNKGNFPGRFSGRQFSNSRSEMNVSTLELGDSALYLCASSVRGPSNTEAFFGQGTRLTVV.

This clone was counted only a few times. The chain recombines TRBV19 with TRBJ2-2, with D perhaps being TRBD1 or TRBD2 (5 bases each). Trimming pared 0 bases from V and 7 bases from J, leaving 12 bases between. The CDR3 runs to 15 residues. Germline V gives CDR1 LNHDA, CDR2 SQIVND (reference sequence). CDR3 sequence reads: CASSIDWQGVGELFF. The CDR3, as DNA: TGTGCCAGTAGTATAGATTGGCAGGGAGTCGGGGAGCTGTTTTTT.

The chain links TRBV19 to TRBJ1-1, with D maybe TRBD1 (5 bases). The CDR3 runs to 15 residues. Trimming removed 8 bases at V and 6 bases at J, with 22 bases between. Germline assignment: CDR1 LNHDA and CDR2 SQIVND (reference sequence). DNA for the CDR3: TGTGCCAGTGGGGGGGGAAGCGCGGACCTCTCTGAAGCTTTCTTT. This sequence encodes CASGGGSADLSEAFF.

This clone was seen a few times. CDR3 protein: CASSSGGSPSTDTQYF. In DNA, the CDR3 is TGTGCCAGCAGCTCGGGAGGGTCACCTAGCACAGATACGCAGTATTTT. V gene TRBV5-4 combines with J gene TRBJ2-3, with 8 bases that match TRBD2. CDR3 length: 16 residues. The germline CDR1 and CDR2 sequences are SGHNT and YYREEE (reference sequence). The V segment lost 3 bases and the J segment 0 bases; nucleotides outside the gene matches: 6.

This chain connects TRBV5-4 to TRBJ1-2, with D hard to call. This CDR3 contains 13 residues. The germline V gene has CDR1 SGHNT and CDR2 YYREEE (reference sequence). Trimming stripped 4 bases from V and 4 bases from J, with 11 bases between. Here the CDR3 reads CASSPSGLYGYTF. DNA of the CDR3: TGTGCCAGCAGCCCCTCGGGCCTCTATGGCTACACCTTC.

The chain recombines TRBV10-3 with TRBJ1-5; D is perhaps TRBD1 (5 bases). CDR3 length equals 13 residues. The V and J ends lost 3 bases and 5 bases respectively, with 8 bases between them. CDR1 is ENHRY, CDR2 SYGVKD, per germline. CDR3 residues: CAISDRDDQPQHF. In DNA, the CDR3 is TGTGCCATCAGTGACAGGGATGATCAGCCCCAGCATTTT.

The CDR3 region is CSASKETQYF. CDR3 coding DNA: TGCAGTGCTTCTAAAGAGACCCAGTACTTC. V usage is TRBV20-1 and J usage is TRBJ2-5; D gene uncertain. V lost 5 bases and J 3 bases, leaving 4 bases between the germline ends. The germline V gene encodes CDR1 DFQATT and CDR2 SNEGSKA (reference sequence). The CDR3 is 10 amino acids.

The V gene is TRBV3-1 (or the pseudogene TRBV3-2), the J gene TRBJ1-1, with D possibly TRBD1 on 6 matching bases. Trimming shortened V by 4 bases and J by 10 bases, and 16 bases separated the two germline ends. The CDR3 is 13 amino acids. The germline V gene encodes CDR1 LGHDT and CDR2 YNNKEL (reference sequence). CDR3 in amino acids: CASSLRTEGRAFF. Written as DNA, the CDR3 is TGTGCCAGCAGCCTAAGGACAGAGGGGCGAGCTTTCTTT.

The chain joins TRBV29-1 to TRBJ1-1; D remains ambiguous. The germline gives CDR1 SQVTM, CDR2 ANQGSEA. Deletions cut 4 bases from V and 3 bases from J, with 9 bases between. The CDR3 contains 12 residues. The CDR3 region is CSVGDRHTEAFF. The CDR3, as DNA: TGCAGCGTTGGCGACCGCCACACTGAAGCTTTCTTT.

The chain has TRBV6-5 and TRBJ1-3; no firm D call. CDR1 MNHEY and CDR2 SVGAGI come from the germline V gene. V was shortened by 2 bases and J by 1 base, with 9 bases between the two germline ends. The CDR3 loop spans 15 amino acids. For the CDR3, the DNA is TGTGCCAGCAGTTACGACGGAAAATCTGGAAACACCATATATTTT. Translation: CASSYDGKSGNTIYF.

This rearrangement joins TRBV19 to TRBJ1-5; D may be TRBD1 (5 bases). In germline, CDR1 is LNHDA, CDR2 SQIVND (reference sequence). The ends were cut back, 3 bases at V and 7 bases at J, with 10 bases in the middle. The CDR3 is made up of 13 amino acids. The CDR3 DNA reads TGTGCCAGTAGTATTAGTGGGGGGCAGCCCCAGCATTTT. It specifies CASSISGGQPQHF.

The sample holds one count of this clone. The J gene is TRBJ1-5, the V gene TRBV28, with 8 bases lining up with TRBD1. Germline trimming cut 3 bases from V and 2 bases from J; bases unmatched to any gene: 9. The CDR3 extends over 17 amino acids. Looked up from germline, CDR1 is MDHEN and CDR2 is SYDVKM. CDR3 in DNA: TGTGCCAGCAGTTTCTTCGACAGGGGCAGACGCAATCAGCCCCAGCATTTT. It codes for CASSFFDRGRRNQPQHF.

The J gene is TRBJ1-2, the V gene TRBV4-2; a weak D match, TRBD1 (6 bases). Germline assignment: CDR1 LGHNA and CDR2 YNFKEQ. The V gene lost 0 bases and the J gene lost 7 bases, with 15 bases spanning the gap. CDR3 size: 15 residues. The CDR3 DNA reads TGTGCCAGCAGCCAAGATATGGCGACAGGCTCTGGCTACACCTTC. It is translated as CASSQDMATGSGYTF.

The rearrangement links TRBV7-2 to TRBJ2-1, with D perhaps TRBD2 (6 bases). Trimming pared 5 bases from V and 3 bases from J, leaving 11 bases between. CDR3 length equals 14 residues. Germline CDR1 and CDR2: SGHTA and FQGNSA. The CDR3 loop reads CASSPREHYNEQFF. Here the CDR3 DNA reads TGTGCCAGCAGCCCTCGGGAGCACTACAATGAGCAGTTCTTC. The full variable domain, its missing parts supplied by reference TRBV7-2 and TRBJ2-1, is GAGVSQSPSNKVTEKGKDVELRCDPISGHTALYWYRQSLGQGLEFLIYFQGNSAPDKSGLPSDRFSAERTGGSVSTLTIQRTQQEDSAVYLCASSPREHYNEQFFGPGTRLTVL.

The CDR3 DNA reads as TGTGCCAGCAGTTCGGGGTCCGTACGAGCCGGGGAGCTGTTTTTT. Its protein is CASSSGSVRAGELFF. The chain recombines TRBV27 with TRBJ2-2; possibly TRBD2 for D (5 bases). Deletions cut 4 bases from V and 6 bases from J, with 15 bases between. In germline, CDR1 is MNHEY, CDR2 SMNVEV (reference sequence). The CDR3 spans 15 residues.

J is TRBJ1-2 and V is TRBV7-9, with unresolved D. The CDR3 length is 13 residues. V lost 5 bases and J lost 0, with 7 bases in between. CDR1 and CDR2 from the germline V gene are SEHNR and FQNEAQ (reference sequence). DNA for the CDR3: TGTGCCAGCAGCCAGAATCCTAACTATGGCTACACCTTC. Translated, it gives CASSQNPNYGYTF.

In the case of this clone: The junction shows a germline mismatch at one end, possibly a read error. This chain connects TRBV18 to TRBJ1-3; D remains ambiguous. Germline CDR1 KGHSH, CDR2 LQKENI. The CDR3 is made up of 12 amino acids. CDR3 loop: CASSPGDTGLGF. DNA for the CDR3: TGTGCCAGCTCACCGGGAGACACCGGTTTGGGGTTT.